This T cell receptor beta chain appears in the sequencing data of a study of cytomegalovirus exposure and HLA in healthy donors. Primers included in the PCR were 60 Vbeta and 13 Jbeta primers. Clones were read by immunoSEQ multiplex PCR, and TCRdb kept only the in-frame ones, dropping some. Among around 130,000 clones listed, roughly three quarters were seen once. V gave up 8 bases and J gave up 1 base, with 11 bases separating them. Germline V gene data show CDR1 as MDHEN and CDR2 as SYDVKM. The CDR3 loop spans 14 amino acids. The clonotype comes from a woman aged 35 to 49 in good health and CMV-seronegative. The chain uses TRBV28 and TRBJ2-2, with a possible D match to TRBD1 (5 bases). Sequencing used PBMCs. DNA of the CDR3: TGTGCCAGCGGTTCGGACAAGAACACCGGGGAGCTGTTTTTT. It specifies CASGSDKNTGELFF.